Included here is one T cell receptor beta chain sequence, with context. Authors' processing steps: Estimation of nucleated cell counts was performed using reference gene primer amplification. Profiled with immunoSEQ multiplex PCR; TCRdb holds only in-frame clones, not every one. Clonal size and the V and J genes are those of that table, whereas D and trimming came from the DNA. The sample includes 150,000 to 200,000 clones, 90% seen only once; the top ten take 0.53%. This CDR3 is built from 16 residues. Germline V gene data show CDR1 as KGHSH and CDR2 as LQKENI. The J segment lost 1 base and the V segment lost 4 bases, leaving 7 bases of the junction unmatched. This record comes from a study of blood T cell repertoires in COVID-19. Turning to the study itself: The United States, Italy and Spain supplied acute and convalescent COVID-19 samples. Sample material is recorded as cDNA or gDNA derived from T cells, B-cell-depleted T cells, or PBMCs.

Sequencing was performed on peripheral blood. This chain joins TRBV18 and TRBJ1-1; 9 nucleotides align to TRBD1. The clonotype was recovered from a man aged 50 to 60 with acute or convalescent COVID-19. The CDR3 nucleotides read TGTGCCAGCTCACTCGACAGGGGGACAGGGAACACTGAAGCTTTCTTT. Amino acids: CASSLDRGTGNTEAFF.